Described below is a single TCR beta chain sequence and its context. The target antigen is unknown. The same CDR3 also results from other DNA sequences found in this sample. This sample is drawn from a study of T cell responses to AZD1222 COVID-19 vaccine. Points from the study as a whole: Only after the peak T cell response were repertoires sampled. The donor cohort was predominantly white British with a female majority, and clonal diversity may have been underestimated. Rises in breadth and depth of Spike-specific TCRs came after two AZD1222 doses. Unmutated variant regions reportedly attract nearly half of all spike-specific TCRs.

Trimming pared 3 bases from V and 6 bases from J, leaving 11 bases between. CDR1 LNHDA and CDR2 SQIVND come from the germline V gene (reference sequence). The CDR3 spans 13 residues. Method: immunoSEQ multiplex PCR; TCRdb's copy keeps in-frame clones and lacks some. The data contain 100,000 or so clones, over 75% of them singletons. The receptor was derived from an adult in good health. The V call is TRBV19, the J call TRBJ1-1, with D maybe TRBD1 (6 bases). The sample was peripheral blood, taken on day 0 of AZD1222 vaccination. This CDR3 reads CASSIRGAPEAFF. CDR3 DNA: TGTGCCAGTAGTATTCGGGGGGCACCTGAAGCTTTCTTT. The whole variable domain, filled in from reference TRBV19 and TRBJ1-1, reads DGGITQSPKYLFRKEGQNVTLSCEQNLNHDAMYWYRQDPGQGLRLIYYSQIVNDFQKGDIAEGYSVSREKKESFPLTVTSAQKNPTAFYLCASSIRGAPEAFFGQGTRLTVV.